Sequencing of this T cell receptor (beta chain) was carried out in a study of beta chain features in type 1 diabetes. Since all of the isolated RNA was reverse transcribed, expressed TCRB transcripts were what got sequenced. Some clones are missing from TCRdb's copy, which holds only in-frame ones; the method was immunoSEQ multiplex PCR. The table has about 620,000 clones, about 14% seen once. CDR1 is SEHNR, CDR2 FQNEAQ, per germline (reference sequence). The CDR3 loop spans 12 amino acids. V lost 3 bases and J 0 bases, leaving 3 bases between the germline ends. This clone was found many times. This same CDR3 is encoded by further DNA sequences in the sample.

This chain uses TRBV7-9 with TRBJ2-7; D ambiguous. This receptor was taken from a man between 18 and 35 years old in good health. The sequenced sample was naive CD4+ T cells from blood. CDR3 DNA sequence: TGTGCCAGCAGCTTGAGCTCCTACGAGCAGTACTTC. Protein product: CASSLSSYEQYF.